Included here is one T cell receptor (beta chain) sequence, with context. This sample stems from a study of blood T cell repertoires in COVID-19. Background on the study: The United States, Italy and Spain were the sources of the acute and convalescent COVID-19 samples. Nucleic acid was either cDNA or gDNA, and it came from T cells, B-cell-depleted T cells, or PBMCs.

Data came from immunoSEQ multiplex PCR; TCRdb stores just in-frame clones and leaves some out. Of about 53,000 clones in the sample, about 77% were seen once. The germline gives CDR1 SGHAT, CDR2 FQNNGV. The CDR3 spans 14 residues. After removal of 5 bases from V and 2 bases from J, the junction contained 3 bases not matched to a gene. The sequencing sample was made of peripheral blood. This TCR came from a man between 65 and 85 years old with active or convalescent COVID-19. The gene calls are TRBV11-2 and TRBJ1-1; 9 positions match TRBD1. The CDR3 is CASSTGGDNTEAFF. CDR3 DNA: TGTGCCAGCAGCACAGGGGGCGATAACACTGAAGCTTTCTTT.